This T cell receptor (beta chain) is drawn from a study of OX40 agonist ivuxolimab in advanced cancers. As for the study more broadly: Ivuxolimab was a fully human IgG2 agonistic monoclonal antibody targeting the costimulatory receptor OX40 (CD134). Intravenous ivuxolimab was administered to patients every 2 weeks at six dose levels: 0.01, 0.1, 0.3, 1.5, 3 and 10 mg/kg. Of the approximately 50 dose-escalation patients, hepatocellular carcinoma was present in roughly 19, melanoma in some 15, renal cell carcinoma in 9 and head and neck cancer in 9. Three dose-escalation patients achieved partial responses, one with hepatocellular carcinoma and two with cutaneous melanoma. In the dose-escalation cohort, approximately 82% of patients were male, and the mean age was roughly 60 years, with a range of about 23 to 90. Patients were allowed to have had prior anti-PD-1, anti-PD-L1 or anti-CTLA-4 therapy, and less than 45% of the dose-escalation patients had previously received checkpoint inhibitors. Peripheral TCRbeta sequencing was intended to test whether TCR sequence diversity was altered and clonal T-cell expansion was caused by ivuxolimab. The monotherapy dose-escalation portion (N ≈ 50 patients) of the phase I ivuxolimab trial is reported in the paper. What the work shows at the level of the full study, not this receptor alone: On average, CD8+ T cells showed more expanded clones than CD4+ T cells after ivuxolimab. Partial responders in the 0.1-3.0 mg/kg groups had among the lowest normalized peripheral clonal expansion, especially among CD8+ T cells. The antigen specificity of the clonally expanded peripheral T cells was not determined. Low levels of normalized T-cell clonal expansion were also shown by some nonresponding patients. At doses of 0.1 to 3.0 mg/kg, clonal expansion of both CD4+ and CD8+ blood T cells was observed from baseline to week 6.

Genomic DNA was extracted from sorted cells for sequencing of the TCRbeta CDR3 region. The immunoSEQ Assay was used to sequence the TCRbeta CDR3 regions. Sourced from immuneACCESS, this table was stored by TCRdb with only in-frame sequences that have V and J called. A share of the clones is absent; for the studies checked, an unresolved V gene accounts for under half, and the remainder has no known explanation. Counted in this sample were tens of thousands of clones; just under 85% of them appeared once. About 9.1% of the sample goes to the ten largest clones. Patients with a history of autoimmune disease or receiving systemic immunosuppression were excluded from the trial. Peripheral blood for TCR sequencing was collected from all dose cohorts at baseline, on cycle 4 day 1, and on cycle 7 day 1. The samples were taken from a phase I, first-in-human, multicenter, open-label dose-escalation trial of ivuxolimab. Adults with locally advanced or metastatic melanoma, renal cell carcinoma, hepatocellular carcinoma or head and neck squamous cell carcinoma were enrolled in the trial. CD4+ and CD8+ T cells were sorted separately from peripheral blood before TCR sequencing.

The CDR3, from cysteine to phenylalanine, totals 14 residues. Only the CDR3 region is kept as DNA, spanning 42 bases read in frame from base 1. The germline V and J ends show losses of 5 bases and 10 bases respectively, and no gene match explains 7 bases of the junction. CDR1 is given as MDHEN and CDR2 as SYDVKM, both from the germline V gene. Points on this clone: Its antigen target is currently unknown. Within one base of it there is no much larger clone, and no base qualities were kept.

This sequence was found in an adult with an advanced solid tumor such as melanoma, head and neck, liver or kidney cancer. The chain is made from TRBV28 and TRBJ1-4; TRBD1 fits 10 bases in the junction. This specimen consisted of CD4+ or CD8+ T cells sorted from blood, obtained in a trial of the OX40 agonist ivuxolimab. At the DNA level, the sequence is TGTGCCAGCAGTGACCGGGACAGGGGCGGAAAACTGTTTTTT. Translated, it reads CASSDRDRGGKLFF.